One sample yielded the 8 T cell receptor beta chains listed below, sequenced in a study of CD8 T cells in Susac syndrome. RNA totalling about 0.5 to 1 ug underwent reverse transcription with random hexamers. TCRdb reanalysed the immunoSEQ multiplex PCR reads using MiXCR and keeps one entry per CDR3 protein. The repertoire has about 280,000 distinct CDR3 sequences, roughly 84% of them found once; the top ten carry approximately 0.11%. The sequenced material came from CD8+ T cells from PBMCs. The receptors were sampled from a human donor with multiple sclerosis.

The V call is TRBV7-9, the J call TRBJ2-7, with 11 bases identical to TRBD2. With V trimmed by 1 base and J by 6 bases, 5 bases remained unmatched. The CDR3 loop spans 15 amino acids. Germline V gene data show CDR1 as SEHNR and CDR2 as FQNEAQ (reference sequence). CDR3 nucleotides: TGTGCCAGCAGCTTAGTAGCGGGAGGGCCCCGCGAGCAGTACTTC. It specifies CASSLVAGGPREQYF.

V and J are TRBV19 and TRBJ1-1; D is undetermined. Germline V CDR1 and CDR2: LNHDA, SQIVND (reference sequence). The CDR3 runs 14 residues. V gave up 5 bases and J gave up 1 base, with 11 bases separating them. The CDR3 bases are TGTGCCAGTAGTCCCTTTACTTGGAACACTGAAGCTTTCTTT. As protein: CASSPFTWNTEAFF.

The J gene is TRBJ2-7, the V gene TRBV4-1, with 7 bases matching TRBD2. Germline V CDR1 and CDR2: MGHRA, YSYEKL. There are 15 residues in the CDR3. V shed 3 bases, J shed 2 bases, and the junction held 7 bases outside the gene matches. CDR3 bases: TGCGCCAGCAGCCAGAGTCTAGCGGAGACCTACGAGCAGTACTTC. Its translation is CASSQSLAETYEQYF.

The chain recombines TRBV7-9 with TRBJ1-1; D might be TRBD1 (5 bases). Germline assignment: CDR1 SEHNR and CDR2 FQNEAQ (reference sequence). The CDR3 sequence is 13 residues long. V dropped 7 bases and J dropped 11 bases, with 20 bases sitting between them. In nucleotides, the CDR3 is TGTGCCAGCACCATACTCATGTGGGGGTATGCTTTCTTT. It specifies CASTILMWGYAFF.

The chain combines TRBV15 with TRBJ2-1; maybe TRBD2 (6 bases). CDR3 size: 14 residues. V was cut by 3 bases and J by 6 bases, with 12 bases left in between. Germline assignment: CDR1 LNHNV and CDR2 YYDKDF (reference sequence). DNA for the CDR3: TGTGCCACCAGCAGCCGGGGGTCGGGCAATGAGCAGTTCTTC. Amino acids: CATSSRGSGNEQFF.

This clonotype appeared once. This chain links TRBV27 with TRBJ1-2; 10 bases align to TRBD1. Germline V gene data show CDR1 as MNHEY and CDR2 as SMNVEV (reference sequence). The CDR3 is 17 residues long. The V and J ends lost 2 bases and 2 bases, in that order; junction bases with no gene match: 8. The CDR3 sequence is CASSLRSMTGGNYGYTF. The CDR3 coding sequence is TGTGCCAGCAGTTTAAGGTCCATGACAGGGGGCAACTATGGCTACACCTTC.

This sequence joins TRBV10-3 and TRBJ2-3; 10 bases line up with TRBD2. The CDR3 runs to 16 residues. Germline CDR1 ENHRY, CDR2 SYGVKD. V lost 8 bases and J lost 0; bases outside the gene matches: 8. CDR3 loop: CAIAPSGSPSTDTQYF. The CDR3 DNA sequence: TGTGCCATCGCCCCTAGCGGGAGCCCTAGCACAGATACGCAGTATTTT.

The chain joins TRBV9 to TRBJ2-7; maybe TRBD1 (6 bases). The germline V gene encodes CDR1 SGDLS and CDR2 YYNGEE. V gave up 2 bases and J gave up 0 bases, with 12 bases separating them. The CDR3 sequence is 15 residues long. DNA for the CDR3: TGTGCCAGCAGCGTCGCGGACAGACCCTCCTACGAGCAGTACTTC. Encoded protein: CASSVADRPSYEQYF.